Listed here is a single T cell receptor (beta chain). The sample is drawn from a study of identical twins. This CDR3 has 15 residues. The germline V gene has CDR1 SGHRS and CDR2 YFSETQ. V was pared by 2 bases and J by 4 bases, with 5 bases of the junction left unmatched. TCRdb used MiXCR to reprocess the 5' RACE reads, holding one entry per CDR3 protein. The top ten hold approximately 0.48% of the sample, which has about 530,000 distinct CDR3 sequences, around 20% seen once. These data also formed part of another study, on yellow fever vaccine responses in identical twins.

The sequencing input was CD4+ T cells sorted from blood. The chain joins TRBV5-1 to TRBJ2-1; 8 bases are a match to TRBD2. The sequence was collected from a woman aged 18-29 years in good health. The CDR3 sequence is CASSFGGANYNEQFF. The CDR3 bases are TGCGCCAGCAGCTTCGGGGGGGCTAATTACAATGAGCAGTTCTTC.